Each of the 7 T cell receptor beta chains below was sequenced from the same sample in a study of beta chain features in type 1 diabetes. The antigens these receptors bind are not known. Study outcomes and limitations: Moderate but significant shortening of TCRB CDR3s was recorded in all four CD4+ subsets from Type 1 diabetes patients.

The entirety of the isolated RNA underwent reverse transcription, so expressed TCRB transcripts were sequenced. TCRdb's copy holds only in-frame clones and misses some; the assay was immunoSEQ multiplex PCR. Of more than 550,000 clones listed, over 11% are singletons. Sequencing was performed on naive CD4+ T cells from blood. The receptors shown here come from a man between 18 and 29 years old with type 1 diabetes.

This clone was seen a handful of times. CDR3 in amino acids: CASSLNGAHEQFF. CDR3 bases: TGTGCCAGCAGCTTAAATGGGGCCCATGAGCAGTTCTTC. The J gene is TRBJ2-1, the V gene TRBV7-3; maybe TRBD1 (5 bases). The CDR3 has 13 amino acids. Per the germline V gene, CDR1 is SGHTA and CDR2 is FQGTGA. Trimming pared 1 base from V and 8 bases from J, leaving 9 bases between.

This clone came up a few times. The genes are TRBV4-2 and TRBJ2-1, with 10 bases aligning to TRBD2. There are 16 residues in the CDR3. J lost 9 bases, V lost 1 base, and 9 bases had no gene match. Germline-derived CDR1 and CDR2 are LGHNA and YNFKEQ. The CDR3 DNA reads TGTGCCAGCAGCCAAGCAAAGGGGACTAGCGTTACTGAGCAGTTCTTC. The encoded protein is CASSQAKGTSVTEQFF.

In its sample, this clone was seen a few times. The gene calls are TRBV29-1 and TRBJ2-5; 11 nucleotides line up with TRBD1. Germline lookup yields CDR1 SQVTM and CDR2 ANQGSEA. Trimming cost V 6 bases and J 4 bases; bases outside gene matches: 10. The CDR3 totals 15 residues. The CDR3 DNA reads TGCAGCGTCGCGGGACAGGGGGGCGGTGGAGAGACCCAGTACTTC. Protein product: CSVAGQGGGGETQYF.

The chain employs TRBV5-4 and TRBJ2-7; TRBD2 aligns across 8 bases. Trimming removed 6 bases from V and 3 bases from J; junction bases left unmatched: 11. The CDR3 loop spans 15 amino acids. Germline CDR1 SGHNT, CDR2 YYREEE (reference sequence). Written as DNA, the CDR3 is TGTGCCAGCACCTTTGCGGGGGGACGGGACTACGAGCAGTACTTC. This encodes CASTFAGGRDYEQYF.

In this sample, this clone turned up a few times. This chain uses TRBV27 with TRBJ2-2; 12 nucleotides match TRBD2. Germline V gives CDR1 MNHEY, CDR2 SMNVEV (reference sequence). V shed 4 bases, J shed 6 bases, and the junction held 9 bases outside the gene matches. The CDR3 is made up of 17 amino acids. DNA for the CDR3: TGTGCCAGCAGTTCCGCTAGCGGGGGGGCCTCGCCCGGGGAGCTGTTTTTT. The encoded protein is CASSSASGGASPGELFF.

The chain uses TRBV7-2 and TRBJ2-2; 9 bases match TRBD1. The germline CDR1 and CDR2 sequences are SGHTA and FQGNSA. This CDR3 region has 14 residues. J was trimmed by 6 bases and V by 5 bases; bases with no gene match: 4. Written as DNA, the CDR3 is TGTGCCAGCAGCCCGAGACAGGGGGCCGGGGAGCTGTTTTTT. Protein product: CASSPRQGAGELFF. Drawing the rest from reference TRBV7-2 and TRBJ2-2, the complete variable domain is GAGVSQSPSNKVTEKGKDVELRCDPISGHTALYWYRQSLGQGLEFLIYFQGNSAPDKSGLPSDRFSAERTGGSVSTLTIQRTQQEDSAVYLCASSPRQGAGELFFGEGSRLTVL.

This clone was seen more than once but under ten times. This chain uses TRBV10-3 with TRBJ2-1; D could derive from TRBD1 or TRBD2 (5 bases each). Trimming shortened V by 11 bases and J by 7 bases, and 15 bases separated the two germline ends. CDR3 length equals 12 residues. Germline V gives CDR1 ENHRY, CDR2 SYGVKD. CDR3 in amino acids: CAAGSGRNEQFF. The CDR3 DNA sequence: TGTGCCGCGGGCTCGGGGCGGAATGAGCAGTTCTTC.